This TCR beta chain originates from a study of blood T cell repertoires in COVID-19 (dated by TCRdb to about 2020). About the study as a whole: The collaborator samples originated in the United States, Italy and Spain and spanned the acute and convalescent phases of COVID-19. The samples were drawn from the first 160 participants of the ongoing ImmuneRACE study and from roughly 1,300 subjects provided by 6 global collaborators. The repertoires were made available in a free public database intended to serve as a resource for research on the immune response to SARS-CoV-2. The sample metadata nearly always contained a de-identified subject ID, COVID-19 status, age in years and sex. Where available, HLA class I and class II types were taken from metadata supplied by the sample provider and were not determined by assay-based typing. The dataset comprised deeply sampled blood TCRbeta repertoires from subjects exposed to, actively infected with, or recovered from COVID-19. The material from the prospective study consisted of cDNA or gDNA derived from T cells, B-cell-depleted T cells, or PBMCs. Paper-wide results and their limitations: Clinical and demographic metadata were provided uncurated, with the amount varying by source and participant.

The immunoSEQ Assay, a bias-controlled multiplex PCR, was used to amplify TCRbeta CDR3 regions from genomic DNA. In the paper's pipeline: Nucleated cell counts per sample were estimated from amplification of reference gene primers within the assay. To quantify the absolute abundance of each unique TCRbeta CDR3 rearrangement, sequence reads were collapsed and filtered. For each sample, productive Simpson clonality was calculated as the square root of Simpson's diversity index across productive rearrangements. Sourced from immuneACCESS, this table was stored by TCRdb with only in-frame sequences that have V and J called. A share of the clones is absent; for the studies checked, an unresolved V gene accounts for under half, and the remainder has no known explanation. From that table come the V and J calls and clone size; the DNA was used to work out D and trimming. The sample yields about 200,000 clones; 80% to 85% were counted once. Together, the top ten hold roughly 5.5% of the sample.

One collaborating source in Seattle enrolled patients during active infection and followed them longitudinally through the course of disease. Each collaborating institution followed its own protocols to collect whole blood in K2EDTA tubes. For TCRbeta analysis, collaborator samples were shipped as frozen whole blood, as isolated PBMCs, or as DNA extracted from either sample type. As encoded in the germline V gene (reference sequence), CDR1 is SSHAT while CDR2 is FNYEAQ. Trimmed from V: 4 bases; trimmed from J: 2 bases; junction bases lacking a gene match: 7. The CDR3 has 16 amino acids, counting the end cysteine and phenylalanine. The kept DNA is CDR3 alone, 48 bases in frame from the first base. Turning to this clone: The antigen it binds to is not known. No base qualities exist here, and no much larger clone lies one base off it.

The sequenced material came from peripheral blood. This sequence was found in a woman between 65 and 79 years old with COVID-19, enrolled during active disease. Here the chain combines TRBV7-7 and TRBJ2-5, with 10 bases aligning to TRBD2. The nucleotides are TGTGCCAGCAGCTATGCCCCACTAGCGGGACAAGAGACCCAGTACTTC. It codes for CASSYAPLAGQETQYF.